This T cell receptor beta chain was sequenced during a study of CD8 T cells in ankylosing spondylitis. This clonotype has more than one count but fewer than ten. The antigen remains unidentified. The ends lost 5 bases at V and 2 bases at J; junction bases unmatched: 16. The CDR3 runs to 19 residues. Whole-study results and caveats: Disease-linked clones were found to be CD8+ and relatively rare in peripheral blood.

TCRdb itself ran the 5' RACE reads through MiXCR, one entry per CDR3 protein. The sample shows around 150,000 distinct CDR3 sequences, about 18% of them seen only once. This TCR was recovered from a male donor with ankylosing spondylitis or in good health (not recorded which). The chain uses TRBV12-3 or TRBV12-4 and TRBJ2-3; 10 nucleotides align to TRBD2. The material sequenced was blood, either unsorted or a sorted T cell fraction (not recorded which). CDR3 loop: CASSIATAGLATPTDTQYF. The CDR3 DNA sequence: TGTGCCAGCAGTATCGCCACTGCGGGACTAGCGACTCCCACAGATACGCAGTATTTT.